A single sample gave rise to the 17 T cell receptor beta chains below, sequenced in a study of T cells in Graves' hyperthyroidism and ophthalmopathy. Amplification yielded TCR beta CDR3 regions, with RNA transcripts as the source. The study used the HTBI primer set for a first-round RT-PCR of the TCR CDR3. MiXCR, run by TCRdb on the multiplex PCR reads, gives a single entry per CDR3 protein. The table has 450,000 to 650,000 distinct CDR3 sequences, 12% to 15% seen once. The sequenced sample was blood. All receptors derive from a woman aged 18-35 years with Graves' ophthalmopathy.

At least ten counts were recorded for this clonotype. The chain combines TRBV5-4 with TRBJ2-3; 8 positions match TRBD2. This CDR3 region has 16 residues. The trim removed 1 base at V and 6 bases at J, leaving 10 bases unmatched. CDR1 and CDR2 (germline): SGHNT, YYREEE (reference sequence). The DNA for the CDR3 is TGTGCCAGCAGCTTGAGGACTAGCCCAGGGATGGATACGCAGTATTTT. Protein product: CASSLRTSPGMDTQYF.

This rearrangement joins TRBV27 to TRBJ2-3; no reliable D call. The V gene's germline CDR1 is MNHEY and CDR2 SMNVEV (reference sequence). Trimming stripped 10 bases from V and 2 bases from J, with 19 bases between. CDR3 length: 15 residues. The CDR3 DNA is TGTGCCAACTTATCAAGGGTTACGGCCACAGATACGCAGTATTTT. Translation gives CANLSRVTATDTQYF.

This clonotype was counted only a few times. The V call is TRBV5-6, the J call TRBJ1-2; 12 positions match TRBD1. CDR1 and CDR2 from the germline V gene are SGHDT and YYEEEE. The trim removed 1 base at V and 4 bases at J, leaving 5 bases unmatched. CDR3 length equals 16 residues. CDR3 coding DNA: TGTGCCAGCAGCTTGTCCCGGGACAGGGGGCCCTATGGCTACACCTTC. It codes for CASSLSRDRGPYGYTF.

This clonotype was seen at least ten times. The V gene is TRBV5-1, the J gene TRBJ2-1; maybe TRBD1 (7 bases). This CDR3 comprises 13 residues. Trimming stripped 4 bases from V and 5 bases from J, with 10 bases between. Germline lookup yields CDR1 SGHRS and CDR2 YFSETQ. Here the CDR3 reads CASSAGQNNEQFF. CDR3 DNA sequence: TGCGCCAGCAGCGCGGGACAGAACAATGAGCAGTTCTTC. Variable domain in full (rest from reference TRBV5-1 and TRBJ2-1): KAGVTQTPRYLIKTRGQQVTLSCSPISGHRSVSWYQQTPGQGLQFLFEYFSETQRNKGNFPGRFSGRQFSNSRSEMNVSTLELGDSALYLCASSAGQNNEQFFGPGTRLTVL.

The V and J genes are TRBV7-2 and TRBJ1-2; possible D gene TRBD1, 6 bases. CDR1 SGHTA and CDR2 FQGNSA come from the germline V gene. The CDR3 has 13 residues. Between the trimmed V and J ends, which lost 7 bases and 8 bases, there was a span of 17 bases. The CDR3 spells CASTVASRGGYTF. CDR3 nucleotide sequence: TGTGCCAGCACCGTTGCCAGCAGGGGCGGCTACACCTTC.

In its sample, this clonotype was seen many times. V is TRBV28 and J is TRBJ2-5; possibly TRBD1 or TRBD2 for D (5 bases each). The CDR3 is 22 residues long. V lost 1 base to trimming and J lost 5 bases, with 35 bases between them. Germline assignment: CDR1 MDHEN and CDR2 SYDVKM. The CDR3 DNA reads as TGTGCCAGCAGTTTATTGGCCCCGCATCCCGGTCAGGTTGAGGGGTCGAAGGAGACCCAGTACTTC. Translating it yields CASSLLAPHPGQVEGSKETQYF.

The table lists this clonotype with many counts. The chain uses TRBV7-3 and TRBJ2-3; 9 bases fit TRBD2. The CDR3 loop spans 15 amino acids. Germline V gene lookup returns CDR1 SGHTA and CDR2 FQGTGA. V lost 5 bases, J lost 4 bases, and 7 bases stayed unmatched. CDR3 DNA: TGTGCCAGCAGCCCCCGGGCTAGCGGGGCAGATACGCAGTATTTT. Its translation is CASSPRASGADTQYF. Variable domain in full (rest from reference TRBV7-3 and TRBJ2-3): GAGVSQTPSNKVTEKGKYVELRCDPISGHTALYWYRQSLGQGPEFLIYFQGTGAADDSGLPNDRFFAVRPEGSVSTLKIQRTERGDSAVYLCASSPRASGADTQYFGPGTRLTVL.

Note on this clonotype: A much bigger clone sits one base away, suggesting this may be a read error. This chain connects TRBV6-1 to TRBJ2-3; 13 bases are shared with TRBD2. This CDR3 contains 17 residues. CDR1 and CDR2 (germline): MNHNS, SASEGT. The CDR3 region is CASSRTSGSSRTDTRYF. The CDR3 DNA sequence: TGTGCCAGCAGCCGGACTAGCGGGAGTTCTCGCACAGATACGCGGTATTTT.

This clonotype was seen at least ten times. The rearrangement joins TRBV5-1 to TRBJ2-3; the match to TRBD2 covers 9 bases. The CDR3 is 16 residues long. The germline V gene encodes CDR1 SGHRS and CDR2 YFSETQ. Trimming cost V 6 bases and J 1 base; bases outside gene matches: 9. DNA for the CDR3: TGCGCCAGCAAGCCCATAGCGGGAGAGGGCACAGATACGCAGTATTTT. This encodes CASKPIAGEGTDTQYF.

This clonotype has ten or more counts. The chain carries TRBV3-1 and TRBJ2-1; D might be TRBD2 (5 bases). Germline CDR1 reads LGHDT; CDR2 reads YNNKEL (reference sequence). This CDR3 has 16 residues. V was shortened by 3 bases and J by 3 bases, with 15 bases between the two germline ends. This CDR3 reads CASSQGSLAHYNEQFF. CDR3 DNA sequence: TGTGCCAGCAGCCAGGGATCGCTAGCCCACTACAATGAGCAGTTCTTC.

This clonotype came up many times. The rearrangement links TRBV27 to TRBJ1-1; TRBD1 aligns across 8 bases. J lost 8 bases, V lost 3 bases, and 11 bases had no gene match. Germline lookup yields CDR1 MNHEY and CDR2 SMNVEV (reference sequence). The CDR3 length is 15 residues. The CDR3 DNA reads TGTGCCAGCAGTTTCTCCCGGACAGGGAGGTACGAAGCTTTCTTT. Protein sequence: CASSFSRTGRYEAFF.

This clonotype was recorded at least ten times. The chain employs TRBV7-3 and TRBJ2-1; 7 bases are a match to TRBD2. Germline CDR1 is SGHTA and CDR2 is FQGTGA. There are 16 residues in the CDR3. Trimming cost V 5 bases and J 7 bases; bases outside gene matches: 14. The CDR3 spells CASSPLDYLGGNEQFF. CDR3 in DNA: TGTGCCAGCAGCCCCCTGGACTACTTGGGGGGGAATGAGCAGTTCTTC.

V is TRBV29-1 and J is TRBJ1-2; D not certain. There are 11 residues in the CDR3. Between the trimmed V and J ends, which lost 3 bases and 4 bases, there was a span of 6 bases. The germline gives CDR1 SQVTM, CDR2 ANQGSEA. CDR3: CSVERSYGYTF. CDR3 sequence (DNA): TGCAGCGTTGAGCGGAGCTATGGCTACACCTTC.

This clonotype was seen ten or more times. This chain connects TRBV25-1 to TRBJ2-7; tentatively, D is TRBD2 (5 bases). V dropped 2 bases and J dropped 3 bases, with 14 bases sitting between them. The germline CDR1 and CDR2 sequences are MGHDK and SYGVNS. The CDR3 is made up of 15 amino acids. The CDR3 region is CASSEPGGRSYEQYF. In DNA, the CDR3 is TGTGCCAGCAGTGAACCCGGAGGCAGGAGCTACGAGCAGTACTTC.

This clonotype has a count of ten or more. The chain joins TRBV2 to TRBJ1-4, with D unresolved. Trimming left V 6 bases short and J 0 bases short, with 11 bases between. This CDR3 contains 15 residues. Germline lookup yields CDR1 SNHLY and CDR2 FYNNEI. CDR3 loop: CASRLHSATNEKLFF. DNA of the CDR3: TGTGCCAGCAGGCTCCACAGCGCAACTAATGAAAAACTGTTTTTT.

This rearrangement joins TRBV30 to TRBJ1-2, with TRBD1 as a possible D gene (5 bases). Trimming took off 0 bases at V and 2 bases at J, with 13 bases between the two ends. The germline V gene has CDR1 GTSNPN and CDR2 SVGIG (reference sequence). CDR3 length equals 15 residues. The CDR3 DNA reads TGTGCCTGGAGTGTAAATAGGGAGGGGAACTATGGCTACACCTTC. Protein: CAWSVNREGNYGYTF.

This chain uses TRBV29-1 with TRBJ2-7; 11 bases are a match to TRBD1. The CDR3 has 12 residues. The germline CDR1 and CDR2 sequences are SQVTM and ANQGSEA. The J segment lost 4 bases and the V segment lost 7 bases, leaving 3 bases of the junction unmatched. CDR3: CSGGDRGYEQYF. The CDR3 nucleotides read TGCAGCGGCGGGGACAGGGGGTACGAGCAGTACTTC.